This TCR beta chain comes out of a study of blood T cell repertoires in COVID-19. Study-wide background: Samples taken during acute and convalescent COVID-19 were collected in the United States, Italy and Spain. T cells, B-cell-depleted T cells, or PBMCs supplied cDNA or gDNA.

Original processing methods: The authors estimated nucleated cell counts from reference gene primer amplification. Sequencing used immunoSEQ multiplex PCR; TCRdb keeps in-frame clones, though not all of them. V and J calls and clone size are as listed in that table; D and trimming were resolved from the DNA. The data hold 95,000 to 110,000 clones, with 70% to 90% observed a single time. The TCR comes from a middle-aged man with active or convalescent COVID-19. Sequencing was carried out using peripheral blood.

The CDR3 loop reads CASRGQGIGQPQHF. CDR3 in DNA: TGTGCCAGCAGGGGACAGGGGATTGGTCAGCCCCAGCATTTT. The chain combines TRBV6-5 with TRBJ1-5; 10 nucleotides agree with TRBD1. Germline V gene lookup returns CDR1 MNHEY and CDR2 SVGAGI. Trimming removed 6 bases from V and 6 bases from J; junction bases left unmatched: 5. CDR3 length: 14 residues.